Listed below are T cell receptor beta chains from one sample, sequenced in a study of tumor-infiltrating lymphocytes in primary liver carcinoma. TCRdb reprocessed the multiplex PCR reads with MiXCR, giving one entry per CDR3 protein. The sample has 50,000 to 65,000 distinct CDR3 sequences, roughly two thirds seen once. The sequenced material came from liver tumor tissue from sampling region 4. The receptors come from a man between 40 and 49 years old with primary liver carcinoma and hepatitis B virus infection. The CDR3 runs from the conserved cysteine through the conserved F or W. The order of the fields is J gene, clone size, D gene, V gene, CDR3 protein, CDR3 DNA. The D gene is left open where the match is weak. Rows may omit the clone size; those that give it use once, few, many or a size class.

J gene: TRBJ2-1; clone size: NA; D gene: NA; V gene: TRBV6-5; CDR3 protein: CACSTPIGVLTNEQFF; CDR3 DNA: TGTGCCTGCAGTACCCCGATAGGGGTATTGACCAATGAGCAGTTCTTC
J gene: TRBJ2-5; clone size: NA; D gene: NA; V gene: TRBV20-1; CDR3 protein: CSAQIRETQYF; CDR3 DNA: TGCAGTGCCCAGATACGGGAGACCCAGTACTTC
J gene: TRBJ1-4; clone size: few; D gene: NA; V gene: TRBV11-2; CDR3 protein: CASSKTPGGTNAELLF; CDR3 DNA: TGTGCCAGCAGCAAGACTCCAGGAGGAACAAATGCAGAACTGCTTTTT
J gene: TRBJ2-1; clone size: NA; D gene: TRBD1; V gene: TRBV6-1; CDR3 protein: CTSSGDRGFSNEQFF; CDR3 DNA: TGTACCAGCAGTGGGGACAGGGGGTTTAGCAATGAGCAGTTCTTC
J gene: TRBJ2-7; clone size: NA; D gene: TRBD1; V gene: TRBV4-2; CDR3 protein: CASSQGDRGQEQYF; CDR3 DNA: TGTGCCAGCAGCCAAGGTGACAGGGGCCAAGAGCAGTACTTC
J gene: TRBJ2-3; clone size: few; D gene: NA; V gene: TRBV7-2; CDR3 protein: CASSSRRTDTQYF; CDR3 DNA: TGTGCCAGCAGCTCACGACGCACAGATACGCAGTATTTT
J gene: TRBJ2-2; clone size: NA; D gene: NA; V gene: TRBV4-1; CDR3 protein: CASSQLTFSGELLF; CDR3 DNA: TGCGCCAGCAGCCAACTTACCTTCTCCGGGGAGCTGTTATTT
J gene: TRBJ2-7; clone size: medium-sized; D gene: TRBD1; V gene: TRBV11-2; CDR3 protein: CASSSPGTGAEQYF; CDR3 DNA: TGTGCCAGCAGTTCTCCCGGGACAGGGGCCGAGCAGTACTTC
J gene: TRBJ2-3; clone size: NA; D gene: NA; V gene: TRBV11-2; CDR3 protein: CTSSKSTNTRYF; CDR3 DNA: TGTACCAGCAGCAAATCCACAAATACGCGGTATTTT
J gene: TRBJ2-1; clone size: NA; D gene: TRBD1; V gene: TRBV12-3/TRBV12-4; CDR3 protein: CTSSETGGYEQFF; CDR3 DNA: TGTACCAGCAGTGAGACAGGGGGCTACGAGCAGTTCTTC
J gene: TRBJ1-1; clone size: NA; D gene: NA; V gene: TRBV5-4; CDR3 protein: CASSSARANTEASF; CDR3 DNA: TGTGCCAGCAGCTCGGCCAGGGCGAACACTGAAGCTTCCTTT
J gene: TRBJ2-5; clone size: NA; D gene: NA; V gene: TRBV4-2; CDR3 protein: CLCSRDLGRDQETQYF; CDR3 DNA: TGTCTCTGCAGTCGAGATTTAGGAAGAGACCAAGAGACCCAGTACTTC
J gene: TRBJ1-1; clone size: NA; D gene: TRBD1; V gene: TRBV11-2; CDR3 protein: CASSRGMTGVSTEAFF; CDR3 DNA: TGTGCCAGCAGCCGAGGTATGACAGGGGTCTCCACTGAAGCTTTCTTT
J gene: TRBJ2-4; clone size: NA; D gene: NA; V gene: TRBV12-3/TRBV12-4; CDR3 protein: CASSSTGGVAKNIQYF; CDR3 DNA: TGTGCCAGCAGTTCCACTGGGGGAGTAGCCAAAAACATTCAGTACTTC
J gene: TRBJ2-3; clone size: NA; D gene: NA; V gene: TRBV6-6; CDR3 protein: CTSSPIAGRVTDTQYF; CDR3 DNA: TGTACCAGCAGTCCCATCGCGGGTAGAGTCACGGATACGCAGTATTTT
J gene: TRBJ1-2; clone size: NA; D gene: NA; V gene: TRBV5-4; CDR3 protein: CASNSATGSCGYTF; CDR3 DNA: TGTGCCAGCAACTCGGCGACAGGCTCCTGTGGCTACACCTTC
J gene: TRBJ2-7; clone size: NA; D gene: TRBD2; V gene: TRBV20-1; CDR3 protein: CSARDLSLAVYEQYF; CDR3 DNA: TGCAGTGCTAGAGATCTTTCCCTAGCGGTCTACGAGCAGTACTTC
J gene: TRBJ2-1; clone size: few; D gene: NA; V gene: TRBV6-2/TRBV6-3; CDR3 protein: CASSTTPVGEQSF; CDR3 DNA: TGTGCCAGCAGTACCACCCCAGTTGGTGAGCAGTCCTTC
J gene: TRBJ1-1; clone size: NA; D gene: NA; V gene: TRBV29-1; CDR3 protein: CSVGRDWGINTEAFF; CDR3 DNA: TGCAGCGTTGGTAGGGACTGGGGGATAAACACTGAAGCTTTCTTT
J gene: TRBJ1-1; clone size: NA; D gene: NA; V gene: TRBV29-1; CDR3 protein: CSAGHSEAFF; CDR3 DNA: TGCAGCGCTGGACACTCTGAAGCTTTCTTT
J gene: TRBJ2-1; clone size: few; D gene: NA; V gene: TRBV5-4; CDR3 protein: CASSFLARSYNEQFF; CDR3 DNA: TGTGCCAGCAGCTTTCTAGCGCGCTCCTACAATGAGCAGTTCTTC
J gene: TRBJ2-1; clone size: NA; D gene: NA; V gene: TRBV11-3; CDR3 protein: CASSLNANELFF; CDR3 DNA: TGTGCCAGCAGCTTAAATGCCAATGAGTTGTTCTTC
J gene: TRBJ1-1; clone size: few; D gene: NA; V gene: TRBV6-2/TRBV6-3; CDR3 protein: CASRLTENTEAFF; CDR3 DNA: TGTGCCAGCCGACTGACAGAAAACACTGAAGCTTTCTTT
J gene: TRBJ1-2; clone size: NA; D gene: NA; V gene: TRBV29-1; CDR3 protein: CSVVAGNDHTF; CDR3 DNA: TGCAGCGTTGTGGCAGGGAATGACCACACCTTC
J gene: TRBJ2-1; clone size: NA; D gene: TRBD2; V gene: TRBV12-3/TRBV12-4; CDR3 protein: CANSSRGGPYEQFF; CDR3 DNA: TGTGCCAACAGTTCTCGGGGAGGGCCCTATGAGCAGTTCTTC
J gene: TRBJ2-1; clone size: NA; D gene: TRBD2; V gene: TRBV6-2/TRBV6-3; CDR3 protein: CASSHGTAGLAALSSCNELFF; CDR3 DNA: TGTGCCAGCAGTCACGGGACGGCGGGACTAGCGGCCCTGAGCTCCTGCAATGAGCTGTTCTTC
J gene: TRBJ2-2; clone size: NA; D gene: NA; V gene: TRBV10-3; CDR3 protein: CAINEFEAGADTGERFF; CDR3 DNA: TGTGCCATCAATGAGTTCGAAGCCGGGGCAGACACCGGGGAGCGGTTTTTT
J gene: TRBJ1-1; clone size: NA; D gene: NA; V gene: TRBV11-2; CDR3 protein: CASSSKQGEAFF; CDR3 DNA: TGTGCGAGCAGCTCTAAACAGGGTGAAGCTTTCTTT
J gene: TRBJ2-1; clone size: NA; D gene: NA; V gene: TRBV4-1; CDR3 protein: CASSPLCNNSNEQLF; CDR3 DNA: TGCGCCAGCAGCCCGCTCTGTAACAACAGCAATGAGCAGCTCTTC
J gene: TRBJ2-1; clone size: NA; D gene: NA; V gene: TRBV6-5; CDR3 protein: CASSYTNRYGQFF; CDR3 DNA: TGTGCCAGCAGTTACACGAATCGGTACGGGCAGTTCTTC
J gene: TRBJ1-2; clone size: NA; D gene: TRBD1; V gene: TRBV11-2; CDR3 protein: CVSSLGGTALGGYIF; CDR3 DNA: TGTGTCAGCAGCTTAGGTGGGACAGCACTAGGAGGCTACATCTTC
J gene: TRBJ2-7; clone size: few; D gene: NA; V gene: TRBV2; CDR3 protein: CATQRSVAEQYF; CDR3 DNA: TGTGCCACCCAAAGGTCCGTGGCCGAGCAGTACTTC
J gene: TRBJ2-7; clone size: NA; D gene: NA; V gene: TRBV12-3/TRBV12-4; CDR3 protein: CTRSLGAEQYF; CDR3 DNA: TGTACCAGGTCCCTCGGCGCAGAGCAGTACTTC
J gene: TRBJ2-7; clone size: many; D gene: TRBD1; V gene: TRBV29-1; CDR3 protein: CSVSRGGFLEEQYF; CDR3 DNA: TGCAGCGTTTCGAGAGGGGGCTTTCTCGAGGAGCAGTACTTC
J gene: TRBJ1-2; clone size: NA; D gene: NA; V gene: TRBV10-3; CDR3 protein: CAISESSGDYGHVF; CDR3 DNA: TGTGCCATCAGTGAGTCGTCAGGGGACTATGGCCACGTCTTC
J gene: TRBJ2-2; clone size: NA; D gene: TRBD2; V gene: TRBV6-6; CDR3 protein: CANSYMGTGLEGAKSGELFF; CDR3 DNA: TGTGCCAACAGTTACATGGGAACGGGACTAGAGGGAGCTAAGTCCGGGGAGCTGTTTTTT
J gene: TRBJ1-1; clone size: NA; D gene: NA; V gene: TRBV29-1; CDR3 protein: CSVAAGWGMNIEAFF; CDR3 DNA: TGCAGCGTTGCGGCGGGGTGGGGCATGAACATTGAAGCTTTCTTT
J gene: TRBJ1-2; clone size: few; D gene: TRBD1; V gene: TRBV10-3; CDR3 protein: CAIPGQGATGYTF; CDR3 DNA: TGTGCCATTCCGGGACAGGGGGCGACCGGCTACACCTTC
J gene: TRBJ2-1; clone size: NA; D gene: NA; V gene: TRBV11-3; CDR3 protein: CASSLGWQDTRGSYNKQFF; CDR3 DNA: TGTGCTAGCAGCTTAGGGTGGCAGGATACTCGGGGGTCCTACAATAAGCAGTTCTTC
J gene: TRBJ1-5; clone size: few; D gene: TRBD1; V gene: TRBV29-1; CDR3 protein: CSVQTGWNQPQHF; CDR3 DNA: TGTAGCGTTCAGACAGGGTGGAATCAGCCCCAGCATTTT
J gene: TRBJ2-1; clone size: many; D gene: TRBD2; V gene: TRBV29-1; CDR3 protein: CGVEVGGRASGEQFF; CDR3 DNA: TGCGGCGTTGAGGTGGGCGGGAGGGCCAGCGGTGAGCAGTTCTTC
J gene: TRBJ2-2; clone size: NA; D gene: TRBD2; V gene: TRBV5-5; CDR3 protein: CASVVEPGLAGTGELFF; CDR3 DNA: TGTGCCAGTGTTGTCGAACCGGGACTAGCGGGGACGGGGGAGCTGTTTTTT
J gene: TRBJ2-1; clone size: many; D gene: TRBD1; V gene: TRBV29-1; CDR3 protein: CSARTGGAEQFF; CDR3 DNA: TGCAGCGCCAGGACAGGGGGGGCTGAGCAGTTCTTC
J gene: TRBJ2-1; clone size: NA; D gene: NA; V gene: TRBV4-1; CDR3 protein: CANSQYPGPRGYNEQFF; CDR3 DNA: TGTGCCAACAGCCAGTATCCGGGACCCCGAGGATACAATGAGCAGTTCTTC
J gene: TRBJ1-2; clone size: few; D gene: TRBD1; V gene: TRBV4-3; CDR3 protein: CASSFQGAGYGYSF; CDR3 DNA: TGCGCCAGCAGCTTCCAGGGGGCAGGCTATGGCTACAGCTTC
J gene: TRBJ2-1; clone size: few; D gene: NA; V gene: TRBV12-3/TRBV12-4; CDR3 protein: CASSPLAGEQFF; CDR3 DNA: TGTGCCAGCAGCCCACTAGCTGGAGAGCAGTTCTTC
J gene: TRBJ1-5; clone size: few; D gene: NA; V gene: TRBV11-3; CDR3 protein: CANCLDLGVAQPQHF; CDR3 DNA: TGTGCCAATTGCTTAGATCTGGGGGTGGCTCAGCCCCAGCATTTT
J gene: TRBJ1-1; clone size: NA; D gene: TRBD1; V gene: TRBV6-1; CDR3 protein: CATGTPGQGVGLRNTEAYF; CDR3 DNA: TGTGCCACCGGGACCCCGGGACAGGGGGTTGGGTTACGGAACACTGAGGCTTACTTT
J gene: TRBJ1-6; clone size: NA; D gene: TRBD1; V gene: TRBV9; CDR3 protein: CASSALGQGRYSSLHF; CDR3 DNA: TGTGCCAGCAGCGCACTCGGACAGGGGCGGTATTCATCCCTCCACTTT
J gene: TRBJ2-2; clone size: once; D gene: NA; V gene: TRBV23-1; CDR3 protein: CTSSQIPGLPYENGDTGELFF; CDR3 DNA: TGCACCAGCAGCCAAATTCCCGGACTACCCTACGAAAATGGTGACACCGGGGAGCTGTTTTTT
J gene: TRBJ1-1; clone size: once; D gene: TRBD1; V gene: TRBV6-4; CDR3 protein: CVSSPGGNTDAFF; CDR3 DNA: TGTGTCAGCAGCCCAGGGGGGAACACTGACGCTTTCTTT
J gene: TRBJ2-1; clone size: NA; D gene: NA; V gene: TRBV7-9; CDR3 protein: CASSFGRWSRSINEQFF; CDR3 DNA: TGTGCCAGCAGCTTCGGGCGATGGTCCCGATCCATCAATGAGCAGTTCTTC
J gene: TRBJ2-7; clone size: NA; D gene: NA; V gene: TRBV12-3/TRBV12-4; CDR3 protein: CANSLGAEQYF; CDR3 DNA: TGTGCCAACTCCCTCGGCGCAGAGCAATACTTC
J gene: TRBJ2-5; clone size: NA; D gene: NA; V gene: TRBV4-2; CDR3 protein: CASSQSSGRDRKIQYF; CDR3 DNA: TGTGCCAGCAGTCAATCTAGTGGGAGGGACAGGAAGATCCAGTACTTC
J gene: TRBJ2-3; clone size: few; D gene: TRBD1; V gene: TRBV13; CDR3 protein: CTSSLGTGGTDTQYF; CDR3 DNA: TGTACCAGCAGCCTTGGGACAGGGGGCACAGATACGCAGTATTTT